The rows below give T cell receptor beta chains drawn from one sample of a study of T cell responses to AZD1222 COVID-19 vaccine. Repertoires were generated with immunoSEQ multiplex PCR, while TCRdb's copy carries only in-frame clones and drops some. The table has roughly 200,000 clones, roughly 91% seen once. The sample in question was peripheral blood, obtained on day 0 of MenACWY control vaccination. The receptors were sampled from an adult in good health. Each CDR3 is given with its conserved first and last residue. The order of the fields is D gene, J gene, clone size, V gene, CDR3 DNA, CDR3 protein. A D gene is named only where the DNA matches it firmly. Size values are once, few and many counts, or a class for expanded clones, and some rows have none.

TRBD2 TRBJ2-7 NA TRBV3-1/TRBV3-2 TGTGCCAGCAGCCGGGGACTAGCGGGGGCCATTAGAGAGCAGTACTTC CASSRGLAGAIREQYF
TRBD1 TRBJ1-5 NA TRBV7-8 TGTGCCAGCAGCTGGGGACAGGGGAGCAATCAGCCCCAGCATTTT CASSWGQGSNQPQHF
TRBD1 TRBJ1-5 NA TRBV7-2 TGTGCCAGCAGTCCACAGGGGCGCAATCAGCCCCAGCATTTT CASSPQGRNQPQHF
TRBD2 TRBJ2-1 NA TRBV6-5 TGTGCCAGCAGTTACTCAATGGCGGGGGGGCCGGATGAGCAGTTCTTC CASSYSMAGGPDEQFF
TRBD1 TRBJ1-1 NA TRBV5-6 TGTGCCAGCAGCCTGGGACAGAAAGGGGCTGAAGCTTTCTTT CASSLGQKGAEAFF
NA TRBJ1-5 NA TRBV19 TGTGCCAGTAGTCCCCCCGGCGCGGGACCCTATCAGCCCCAGCATTTT CASSPPGAGPYQPQHF
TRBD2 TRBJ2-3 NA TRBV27 TGTGCCAGCAGGAGGACTAGCGGTATCACAGATACGCAGTATTTT CASRRTSGITDTQYF
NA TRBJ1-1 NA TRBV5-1 TGCGCCAGCAGCTTGGCGGGGGTAGTGAACACTGAAGCTTTCTTT CASSLAGVVNTEAFF
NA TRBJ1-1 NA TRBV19 TGTGCCAGTAGTATCCCACAGGCAAACACTGAAGCTTTCTTT CASSIPQANTEAFF
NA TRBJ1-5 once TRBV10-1 TGCGCCAGCAACAAAACAGAGACGAACAATCAGCCCCAGCATTTT CASNKTETNNQPQHF
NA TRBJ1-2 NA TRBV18 TGTGCCAGCTCACCAAAACAGGGAAACTATGGCTACACCTTC CASSPKQGNYGYTF
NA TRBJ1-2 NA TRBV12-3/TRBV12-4 TGTGCCAGCAGTTTCAGCTATGGCTACACCTTC CASSFSYGYTF
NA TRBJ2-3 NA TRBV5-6 TGTGCCAGCAGCTTAGTTTCAGATACGCAGTATTTT CASSLVSDTQYF
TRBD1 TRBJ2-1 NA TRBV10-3 TGTGCCATCAGGGACACCACGAGACAGGGGGCAGGGGAGCAGTTCTTC CAIRDTTRQGAGEQFF
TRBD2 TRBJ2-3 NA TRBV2 TGTGCCAGCAGTGAGGGCGGGGGGGTCACAGATACGCAGTATTTT CASSEGGGVTDTQYF
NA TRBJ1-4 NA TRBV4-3 TGCGCCAGCAGCCAAGAGCTACGGGAAAAACTGTTTTTT CASSQELREKLFF
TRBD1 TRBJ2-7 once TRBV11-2 TGTGCCAGCAGCTGGGGACAGATAGTGGCCGAGCAGTACTTC CASSWGQIVAEQYF
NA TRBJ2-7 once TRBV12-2 TGTGCAAGTCGCCCAGGGACTAGCGGGGGGAAGACTAACGGCTACGAGCAGTACTTC CASRPGTSGGKTNGYEQYF
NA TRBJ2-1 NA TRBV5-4 TGTGCCAGCAGCGCGGACTGGGGTCCCTATAATGAGCAGTTCTTC CASSADWGPYNEQFF
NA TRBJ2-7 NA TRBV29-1 TGCAGCGTTGGCGGGGTCTACGAGCAGTACTTC CSVGGVYEQYF
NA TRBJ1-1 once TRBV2 TGTGCCAGCAGATTCGAGGCTTTGGACACTGAAGCTTTCTTT CASRFEALDTEAFF
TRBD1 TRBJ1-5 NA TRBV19 TGTGCCAGTAGTAACGGACAGGGAGAGCAGCCCCAGCATTTT CASSNGQGEQPQHF
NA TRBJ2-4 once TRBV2 TGTGCCAGCAGTGAAATAGGGACTTTGGCCAAAAACATTCAGTACTTC CASSEIGTLAKNIQYF
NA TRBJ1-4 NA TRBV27 TGTGCCAGCAGCCCCGCCCGGCTCCTAGGAGGAAAACTGTTTTTT CASSPARLLGGKLFF
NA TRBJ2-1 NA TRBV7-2 TGTGCCAGCAGCTTAATGAGGGGGAGCCCTTACAATGAGCAGTTCTTC CASSLMRGSPYNEQFF
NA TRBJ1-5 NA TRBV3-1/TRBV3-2 TGTGCCAGCGCCAAGGAAACGGGGCCCCAGCATTTT CASAKETGPQHF
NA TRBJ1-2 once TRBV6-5 TGTGCCAGCAGGTCCAACTATGGCTACACCTTC CASRSNYGYTF
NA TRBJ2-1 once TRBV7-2 TGTGCCAGCAGACCGGGGCCAGGGGAGGATATGAATGAGCAGTTCTTC CASRPGPGEDMNEQFF
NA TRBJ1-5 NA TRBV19 TGTGCCAGTACCCCAGAGGGGGGGAACAATCAGCCCCAGCATTTT CASTPEGGNNQPQHF
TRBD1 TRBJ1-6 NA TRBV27 TGTGCCAGCAGCCAGCGGATGCAGGGGGCCGCCTATAATTCACCCCTCCACTTT CASSQRMQGAAYNSPLHF
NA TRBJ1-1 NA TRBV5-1 TGCGCCAGCAGCCCGGTCGTCATTAACACTGAAGCTTTCTTT CASSPVVINTEAFF
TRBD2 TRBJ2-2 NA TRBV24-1 TGTGCCACCGGGGCTAGCGGGGGCACCGGGGAGCTGTTTTTT CATGASGGTGELFF
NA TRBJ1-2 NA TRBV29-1 TGCAGCGTTGATCAGGGTGGCTACACCTTC CSVDQGGYTF
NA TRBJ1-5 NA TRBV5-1 TGCGCCAGCAGCTTGGTCAGCAATCAGCCCCAGCATTTT CASSLVSNQPQHF
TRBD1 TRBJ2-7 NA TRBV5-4 TGTGCCAGCAGCTTGCGACAGGGGTCCCTCTACGAGCAGTACTTC CASSLRQGSLYEQYF
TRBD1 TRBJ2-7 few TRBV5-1 TGCGCCAGCAGCTTGCGGACAGGGGGTTTCGAGCAGTACTTC CASSLRTGGFEQYF
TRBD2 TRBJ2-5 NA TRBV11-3 TGTGCCAGCAGCTTGGGGGCGGGGGGGCTCGGCGGAGAGACCCAGTACTTC CASSLGAGGLGGETQYF
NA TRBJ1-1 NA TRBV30 TGTGCCTGGACCCACGGGACTGAAGCTTTCTTT CAWTHGTEAFF
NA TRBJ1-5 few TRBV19 TGTGCCAGTAGTAACGCGGCCCGCAATCAGCCCCAGCATTTT CASSNAARNQPQHF
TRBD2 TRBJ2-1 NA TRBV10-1 TGCGCCAGCAGTGGGACTAGCGGGGCGGATGAGCAGTTCTTC CASSGTSGADEQFF
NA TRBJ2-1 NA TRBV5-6 TGTGCCAGCAGCTTGGGGGGCGTTGGTGAGCAGTTCTTC CASSLGGVGEQFF
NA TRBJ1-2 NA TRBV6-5 TGTGCCAGCAGTTACTCAAGGGACTCCTGGTATGGCTACACCTTC CASSYSRDSWYGYTF
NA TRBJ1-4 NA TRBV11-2 TGTGCCAGCAGCTCAGCAGCGGGGTATTCAGGAAAACTGTTTTTT CASSSAAGYSGKLFF
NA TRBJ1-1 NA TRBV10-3 TGTGCCACCAAGGCAGGAACGAACACTGAAGCTTTCTTT CATKAGTNTEAFF
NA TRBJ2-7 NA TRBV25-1 TGTGCCAGCAGGATAACAGGAACCTACGAGCAGTACTTC CASRITGTYEQYF
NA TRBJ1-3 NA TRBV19 TGTGCCAGTATCCGGTTACCAGGGGTCGCAGGAAACACCATATATTTT CASIRLPGVAGNTIYF